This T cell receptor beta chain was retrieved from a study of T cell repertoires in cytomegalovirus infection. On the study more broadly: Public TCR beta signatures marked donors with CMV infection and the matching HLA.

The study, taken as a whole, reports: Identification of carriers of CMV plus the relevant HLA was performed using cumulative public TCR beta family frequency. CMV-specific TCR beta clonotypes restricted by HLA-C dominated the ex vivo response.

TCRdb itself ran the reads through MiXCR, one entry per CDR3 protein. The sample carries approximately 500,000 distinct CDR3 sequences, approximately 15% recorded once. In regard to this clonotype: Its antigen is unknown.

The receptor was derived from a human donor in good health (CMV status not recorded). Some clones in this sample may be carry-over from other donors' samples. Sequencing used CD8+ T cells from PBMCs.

This CDR3 is CASSLNTQYF. The CDR3 DNA is TGTGCCAGCAGCCTCAATACGCAGTATTTT. The chain carries TRBV28 and TRBJ2-3; D uncertain. The CDR3 covers 10 residues. V gave up 6 bases and J gave up 7 bases, with 5 bases separating them. Germline V gene sequence: CDR1 MDHEN, CDR2 SYDVKM.